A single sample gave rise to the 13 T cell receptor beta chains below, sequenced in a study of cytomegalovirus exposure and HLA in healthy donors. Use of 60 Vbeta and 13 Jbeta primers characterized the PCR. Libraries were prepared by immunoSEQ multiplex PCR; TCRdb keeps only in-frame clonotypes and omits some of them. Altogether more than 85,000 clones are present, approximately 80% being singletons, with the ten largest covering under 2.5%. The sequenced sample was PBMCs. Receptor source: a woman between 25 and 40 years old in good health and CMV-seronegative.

The CDR3 here is CASGLGPPGGEQYF. CDR3 DNA sequence: TGTGCTAGTGGTTTGGGCCCTCCGGGGGGCGAGCAGTACTTC. The chain has TRBV12-5 and TRBJ2-7, with 7 bases matching TRBD2. This CDR3 region has 14 residues. The junction had 6 bases not matched to a gene; V was cut back by 1 base and J by 6 bases. Germline-derived CDR1 and CDR2 are LGHNT and FRNRAP. Variable domain in full (rest from reference TRBV12-5 and TRBJ2-7): DARVTQTPRHKVTEMGQEVTMRCQPILGHNTVFWYRQTMMQGLELLAYFRNRAPLDDSGMPKDRFSAEMPDATLATLKIQPSEPRDSAVYFCASGLGPPGGEQYFGPGTRLTVT.

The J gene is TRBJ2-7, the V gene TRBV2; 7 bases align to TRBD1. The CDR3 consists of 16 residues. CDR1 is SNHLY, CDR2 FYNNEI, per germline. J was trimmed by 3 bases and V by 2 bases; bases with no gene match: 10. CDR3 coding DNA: TGTGCCAGCAGTGAATGGAAGGGGGCAATGGGCTACGAGCAGTACTTC. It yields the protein CASSEWKGAMGYEQYF. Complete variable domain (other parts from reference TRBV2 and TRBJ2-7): EPEVTQTPSHQVTQMGQEVILRCVPISNHLYFYWYRQILGQKVEFLVSFYNNEISEKSEIFDDQFSVERPDGSNFTLKIRSTKLEDSAMYFCASSEWKGAMGYEQYFGPGTRLTVT.

CDR3 DNA sequence: TGTGCCAGCAGTTTATTAGGGGGAGGGCCGAACGAGCAGTACTTC. Translated: CASSLLGGGPNEQYF. The chain links TRBV27 to TRBJ2-7; a possible D gene is TRBD2 (7 bases). This CDR3 has 15 residues. The germline gives CDR1 MNHEY, CDR2 SMNVEV (reference sequence). Trimming left V 1 base short and J 5 bases short, with 15 bases between.

CDR3 DNA: TGTGCCAGCAGGACTAGCGGGAGCAAGACAGATACGCAGTATTTT. This sequence encodes CASRTSGSKTDTQYF. This chain connects TRBV2 to TRBJ2-3; 12 bases align to TRBD2. The CDR3 is 15 residues long. CDR1 is SNHLY and CDR2 is FYNNEI in the germline V gene. V was clipped by 6 bases and J by 3 bases; unmatched bases: 4.

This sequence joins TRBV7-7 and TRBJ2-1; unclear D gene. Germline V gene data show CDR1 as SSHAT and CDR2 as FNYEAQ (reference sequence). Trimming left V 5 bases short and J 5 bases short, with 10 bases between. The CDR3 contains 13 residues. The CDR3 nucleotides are TGTGCCAGCAGCCACCAAAGCGACAATGAGCAGTTCTTC. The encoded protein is CASSHQSDNEQFF. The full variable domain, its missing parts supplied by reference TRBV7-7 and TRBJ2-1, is GAGVSQSPRYKVTKRGQDVTLRCDPISSHATLYWYQQALGQGPEFLTYFNYEAQPDKSGLPSDRFSAERPEGSISTLTIQRTEQRDSAMYRCASSHQSDNEQFFGPGTRLTVL.

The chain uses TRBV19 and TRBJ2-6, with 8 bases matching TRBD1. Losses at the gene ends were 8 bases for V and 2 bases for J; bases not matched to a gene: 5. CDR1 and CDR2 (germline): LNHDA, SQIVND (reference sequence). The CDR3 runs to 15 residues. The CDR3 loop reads CASSGQGPGANVLTF. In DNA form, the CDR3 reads TGTGCCAGTTCCGGACAGGGTCCTGGGGCCAACGTCCTGACTTTC.

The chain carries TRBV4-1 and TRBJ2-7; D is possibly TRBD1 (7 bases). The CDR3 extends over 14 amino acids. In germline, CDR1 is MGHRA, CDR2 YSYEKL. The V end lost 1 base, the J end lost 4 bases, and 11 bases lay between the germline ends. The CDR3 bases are TGCGCCAGCAGCCAAGTATCAGGGGGGTACGAGCAGTACTTC. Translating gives CASSQVSGGYEQYF.

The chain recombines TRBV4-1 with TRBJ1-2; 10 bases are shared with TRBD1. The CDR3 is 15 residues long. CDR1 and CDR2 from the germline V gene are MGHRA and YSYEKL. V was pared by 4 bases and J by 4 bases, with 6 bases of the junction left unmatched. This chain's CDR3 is CASSPRDRGVYGYTF. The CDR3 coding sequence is TGCGCCAGCAGCCCCCGGGACAGGGGAGTCTATGGCTACACCTTC.

The CDR3 DNA sequence: TGTGCCAGCAGCCAAGCCCTTGAGCAGTTCTTC. Residues: CASSQALEQFF. The rearrangement links TRBV4-2 to TRBJ2-1; unclear D gene. CDR1 is LGHNA and CDR2 is YNFKEQ in the germline V gene. The length of the CDR3 is 11 residues. V lost 1 base to trimming and J lost 9 bases, with 4 bases between them.

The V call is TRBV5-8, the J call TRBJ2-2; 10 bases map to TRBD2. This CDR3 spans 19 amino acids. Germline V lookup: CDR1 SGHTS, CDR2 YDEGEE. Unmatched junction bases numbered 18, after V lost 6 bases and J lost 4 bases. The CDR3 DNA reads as TGTGCCAGCACCCGCCGGGCTAGCGGGAGTAATCGTGGCACCGGGGAGCTGTTTTTT. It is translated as CASTRRASGSNRGTGELFF.

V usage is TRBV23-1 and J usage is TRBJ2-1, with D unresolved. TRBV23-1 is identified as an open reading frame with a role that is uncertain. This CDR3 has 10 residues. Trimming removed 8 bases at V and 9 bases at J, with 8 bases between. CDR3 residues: CASVILEQFF. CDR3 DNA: TGCGCCAGCGTTATTCTTGAGCAGTTCTTC.

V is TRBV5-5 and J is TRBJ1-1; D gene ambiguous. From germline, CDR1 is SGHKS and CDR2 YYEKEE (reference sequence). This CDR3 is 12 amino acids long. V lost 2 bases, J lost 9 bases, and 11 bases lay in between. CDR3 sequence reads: CASSLGGLQAFF. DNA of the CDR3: TGTGCCAGCAGCTTAGGAGGGCTTCAAGCTTTCTTT.

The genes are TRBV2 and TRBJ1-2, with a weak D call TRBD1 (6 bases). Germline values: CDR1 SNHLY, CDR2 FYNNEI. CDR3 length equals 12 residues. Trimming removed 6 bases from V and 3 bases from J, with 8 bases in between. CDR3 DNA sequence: TGTGCCAGCAGATGGACAGACTATGGCTACACCTTC. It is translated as CASRWTDYGYTF.